These 3 T cell receptor beta chains were all obtained from the same sample, sequenced in a study of cytomegalovirus exposure and HLA in healthy donors. The primer mix had 60 Vbeta and 13 Jbeta primers. Generated by immunoSEQ multiplex PCR, the TCRdb table keeps only in-frame clones and is missing some. With about 150,000 clones in the sample, the ten largest clones hold around 1.5%. The sample comprised PBMCs. These TCRs come from a woman between 50 and 59 years old in good health and CMV-seronegative.

This rearrangement joins TRBV7-9 to TRBJ1-1, with D possibly matching TRBD1 (6 bases). Deletions cut 5 bases from V and 0 bases from J, with 10 bases between. CDR1 and CDR2 from the germline V gene are SEHNR and FQNEAQ (reference sequence). This CDR3 comprises 14 residues. CDR3 region: CASSDRDMNTEAFF. CDR3 nucleotide sequence: TGTGCCAGCAGCGACCGGGACATGAACACTGAAGCTTTCTTT.

V and J are TRBV5-1 and TRBJ2-7; possible D gene TRBD2, 6 bases. This CDR3 contains 15 residues. Trimming pared 0 bases from V and 0 bases from J, leaving 10 bases between. Germline V gene sequence: CDR1 SGHRS, CDR2 YFSETQ. The CDR3 protein is CASSLAGVNSYEQYF. Written as DNA, the CDR3 is TGCGCCAGCAGCTTGGCGGGGGTTAACTCCTACGAGCAGTACTTC.

This chain links TRBV2 with TRBJ2-7; 8 nucleotides align to TRBD2. V was clipped by 10 bases and J by 4 bases; unmatched bases: 18. Germline assignment: CDR1 SNHLY and CDR2 FYNNEI. The CDR3 totals 16 residues. The CDR3 nucleotides read TGTGCCATGAGGGCGACTAGCGAACCCCCCCCATACGAGCAGTACTTC. Translation: CAMRATSEPPPYEQYF.